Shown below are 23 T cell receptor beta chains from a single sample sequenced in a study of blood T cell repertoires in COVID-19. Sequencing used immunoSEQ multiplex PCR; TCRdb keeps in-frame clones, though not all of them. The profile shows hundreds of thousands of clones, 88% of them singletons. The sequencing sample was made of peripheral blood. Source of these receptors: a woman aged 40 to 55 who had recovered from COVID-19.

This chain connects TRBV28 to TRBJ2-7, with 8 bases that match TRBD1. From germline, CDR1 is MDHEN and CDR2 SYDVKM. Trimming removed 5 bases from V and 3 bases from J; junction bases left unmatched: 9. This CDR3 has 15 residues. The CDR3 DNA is TGTGCCAGCAGTCGGCCGGGACAGGCCATCTACGAGCAGTACTTC. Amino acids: CASSRPGQAIYEQYF.

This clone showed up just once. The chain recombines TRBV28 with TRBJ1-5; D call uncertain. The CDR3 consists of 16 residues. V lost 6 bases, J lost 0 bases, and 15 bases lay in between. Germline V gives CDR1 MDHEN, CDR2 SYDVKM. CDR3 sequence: CASRLHRLNSNQPQHF. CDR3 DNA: TGTGCCAGCAGACTCCATAGATTGAATAGCAATCAGCCCCAGCATTTT.

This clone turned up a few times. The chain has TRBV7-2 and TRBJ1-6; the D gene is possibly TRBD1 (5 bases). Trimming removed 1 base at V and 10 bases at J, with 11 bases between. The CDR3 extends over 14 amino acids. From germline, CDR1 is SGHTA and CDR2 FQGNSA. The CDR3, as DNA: TGTGCCAGCAGCTTAGGTGGGGGGTACTCACCCCTCCACTTT. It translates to CASSLGGGYSPLHF.

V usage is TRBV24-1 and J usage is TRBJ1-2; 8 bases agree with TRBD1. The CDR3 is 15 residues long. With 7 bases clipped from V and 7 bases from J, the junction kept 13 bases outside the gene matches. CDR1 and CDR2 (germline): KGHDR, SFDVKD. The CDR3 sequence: CATSQTGGLGIGYTF. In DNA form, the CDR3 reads TGTGCCACCAGCCAAACAGGGGGGCTAGGGATTGGCTACACCTTC.

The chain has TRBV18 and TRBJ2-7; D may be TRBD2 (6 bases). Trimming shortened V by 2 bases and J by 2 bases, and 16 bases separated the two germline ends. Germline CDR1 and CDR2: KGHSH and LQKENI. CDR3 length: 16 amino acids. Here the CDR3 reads CASSPGAGTVTYEQYF. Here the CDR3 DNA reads TGTGCCAGCTCACCAGGGGCGGGGACGGTGACCTACGAGCAGTACTTC. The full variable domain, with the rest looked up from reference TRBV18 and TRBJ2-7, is NAGVMQNPRHLVRRRGQEARLRCSPMKGHSHVYWYRQLPEEGLKFMVYLQKENIIDESGMPKERFSAEFPKEGPSILRIQQVVRGDSAAYFCASSPGAGTVTYEQYFGPGTRLTVT.

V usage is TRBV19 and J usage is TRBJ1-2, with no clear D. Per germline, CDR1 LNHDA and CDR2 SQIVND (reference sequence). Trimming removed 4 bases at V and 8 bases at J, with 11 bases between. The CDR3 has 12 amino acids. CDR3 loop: CASSTETRGYTF. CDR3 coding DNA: TGTGCCAGTAGTACTGAGACAAGAGGCTACACCTTC.

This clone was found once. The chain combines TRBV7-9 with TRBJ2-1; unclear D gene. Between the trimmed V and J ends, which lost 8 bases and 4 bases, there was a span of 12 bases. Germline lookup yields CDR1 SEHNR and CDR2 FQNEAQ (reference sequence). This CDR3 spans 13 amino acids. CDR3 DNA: TGTGCCAGCGGCATTCAGGTGTACAATGAGCAGTTCTTC. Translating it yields CASGIQVYNEQFF.

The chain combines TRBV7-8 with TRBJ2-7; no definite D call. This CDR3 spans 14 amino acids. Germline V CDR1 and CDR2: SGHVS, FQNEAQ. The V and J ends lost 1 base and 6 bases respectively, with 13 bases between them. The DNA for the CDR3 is TGTGCCAGCAGCTTAGGTGACCTGACACTCGAGCAGTACTTC. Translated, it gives CASSLGDLTLEQYF.

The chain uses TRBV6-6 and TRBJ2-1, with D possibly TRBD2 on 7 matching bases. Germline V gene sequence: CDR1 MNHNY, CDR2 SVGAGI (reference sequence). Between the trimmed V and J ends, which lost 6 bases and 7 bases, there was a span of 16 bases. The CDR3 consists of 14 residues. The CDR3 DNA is TGTGCCAGCAGGCTGGGGGGGGCCCGGAATGAGCAGTTCTTC. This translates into CASRLGGARNEQFF.

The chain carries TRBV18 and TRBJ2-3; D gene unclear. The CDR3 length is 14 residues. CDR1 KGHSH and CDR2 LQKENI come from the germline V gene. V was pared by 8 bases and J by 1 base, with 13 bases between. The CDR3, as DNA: TGTGCCAGCACGACACACCCGGGCACAGATACGCAGTATTTT. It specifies CASTTHPGTDTQYF.

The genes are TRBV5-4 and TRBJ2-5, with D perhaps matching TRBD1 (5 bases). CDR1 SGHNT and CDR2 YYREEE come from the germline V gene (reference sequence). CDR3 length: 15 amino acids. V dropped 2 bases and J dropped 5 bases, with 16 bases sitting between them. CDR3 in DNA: TGTGCCAGCAGCTTTTCCTCTAGGGGTGCGGAGACCCAGTACTTC. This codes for CASSFSSRGAETQYF.

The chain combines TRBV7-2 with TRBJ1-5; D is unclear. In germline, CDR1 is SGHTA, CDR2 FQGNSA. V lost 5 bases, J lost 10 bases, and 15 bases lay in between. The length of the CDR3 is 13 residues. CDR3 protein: CASSLTVGDPQHF. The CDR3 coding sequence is TGTGCCAGCAGCCTAACTGTCGGGGATCCCCAGCATTTT.

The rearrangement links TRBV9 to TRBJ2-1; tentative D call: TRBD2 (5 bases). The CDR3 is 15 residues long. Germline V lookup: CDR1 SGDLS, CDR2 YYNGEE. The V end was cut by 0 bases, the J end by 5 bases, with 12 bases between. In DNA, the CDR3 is TGTGCCAGCAGCGTAGGACGAGGACTTAACAATGAGCAGTTCTTC. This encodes CASSVGRGLNNEQFF. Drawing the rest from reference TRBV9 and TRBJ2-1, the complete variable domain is DSGVTQTPKHLITATGQRVTLRCSPRSGDLSVYWYQQSLDQGLQFLIQYYNGEERAKGNILERFSAQQFPDLHSELNLSSLELGDSALYFCASSVGRGLNNEQFFGPGTRLTVL.

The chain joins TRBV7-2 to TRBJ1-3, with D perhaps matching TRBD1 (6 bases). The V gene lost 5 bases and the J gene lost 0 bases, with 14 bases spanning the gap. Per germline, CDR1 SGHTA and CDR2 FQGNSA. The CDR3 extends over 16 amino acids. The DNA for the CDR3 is TGTGCCAGCAGCGCCTCAGGGGTAAACTCTGGAAACACCATATATTTT. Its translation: CASSASGVNSGNTIYF.

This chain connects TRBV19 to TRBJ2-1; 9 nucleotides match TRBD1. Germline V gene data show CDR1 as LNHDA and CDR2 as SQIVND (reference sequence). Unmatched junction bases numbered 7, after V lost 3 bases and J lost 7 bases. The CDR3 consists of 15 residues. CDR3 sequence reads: CASSMAGQGWNEQFF. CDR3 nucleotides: TGTGCCAGTAGTATGGCGGGACAGGGCTGGAATGAGCAGTTCTTC.

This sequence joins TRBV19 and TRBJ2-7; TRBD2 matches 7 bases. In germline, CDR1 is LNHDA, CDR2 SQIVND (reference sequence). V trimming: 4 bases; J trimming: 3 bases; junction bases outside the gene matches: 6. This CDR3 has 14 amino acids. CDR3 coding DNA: TGTGCCAGTAGTACTAGCGGAGCCTTCTACGAGCAGTACTTC. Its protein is CASSTSGAFYEQYF.

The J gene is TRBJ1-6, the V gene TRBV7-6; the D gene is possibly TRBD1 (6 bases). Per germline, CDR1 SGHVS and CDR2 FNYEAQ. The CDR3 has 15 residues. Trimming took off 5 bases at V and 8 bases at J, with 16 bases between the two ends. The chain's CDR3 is CASSPYRDNHSPLHF. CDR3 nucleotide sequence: TGTGCCAGCAGCCCCTACCGGGACAACCATTCACCCCTCCACTTT. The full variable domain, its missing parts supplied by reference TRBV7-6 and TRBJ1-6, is GAGVSQSPRYKVTKRGQDVALRCDPISGHVSLYWYRQALGQGPEFLTYFNYEAQQDKSGLPNDRFSAERPEGSISTLTIQRTEQRDSAMYRCASSPYRDNHSPLHFGNGTRLTVT.

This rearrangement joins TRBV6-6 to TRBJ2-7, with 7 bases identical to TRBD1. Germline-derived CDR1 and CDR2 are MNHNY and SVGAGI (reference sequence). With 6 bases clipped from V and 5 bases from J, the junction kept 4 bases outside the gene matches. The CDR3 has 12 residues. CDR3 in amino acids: CASSYRGHEQYF. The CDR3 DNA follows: TGTGCCAGCAGCTACAGGGGTCACGAGCAGTACTTC.

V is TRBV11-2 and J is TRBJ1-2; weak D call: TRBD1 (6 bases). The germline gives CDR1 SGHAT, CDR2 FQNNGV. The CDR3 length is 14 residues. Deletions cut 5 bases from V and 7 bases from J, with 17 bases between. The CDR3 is CASSLQVQGTGYTF. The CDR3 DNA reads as TGTGCCAGCAGCCTACAAGTACAGGGTACTGGCTACACCTTC.

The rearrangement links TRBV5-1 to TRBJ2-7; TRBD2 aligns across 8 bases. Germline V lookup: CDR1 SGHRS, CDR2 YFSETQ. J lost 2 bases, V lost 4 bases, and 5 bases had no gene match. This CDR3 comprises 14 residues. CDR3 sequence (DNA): TGCGCCAGCAGCGCCACTAGCGGACCCTACGAGCAGTACTTC. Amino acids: CASSATSGPYEQYF.

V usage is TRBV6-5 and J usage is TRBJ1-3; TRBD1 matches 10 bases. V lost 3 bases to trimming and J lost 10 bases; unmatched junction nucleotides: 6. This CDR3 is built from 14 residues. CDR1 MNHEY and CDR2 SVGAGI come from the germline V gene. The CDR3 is CASSYRGTGETIYF. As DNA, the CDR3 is TGTGCCAGCAGTTATAGAGGGACAGGGGAAACCATATATTTT.

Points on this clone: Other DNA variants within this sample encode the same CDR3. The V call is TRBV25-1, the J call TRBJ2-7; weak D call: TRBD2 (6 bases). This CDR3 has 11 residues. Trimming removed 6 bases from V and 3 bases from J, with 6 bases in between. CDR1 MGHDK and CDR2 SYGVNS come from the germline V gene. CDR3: CASSGGYEQYF. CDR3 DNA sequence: TGTGCCAGCAGCGGGGGCTACGAGCAGTACTTC.

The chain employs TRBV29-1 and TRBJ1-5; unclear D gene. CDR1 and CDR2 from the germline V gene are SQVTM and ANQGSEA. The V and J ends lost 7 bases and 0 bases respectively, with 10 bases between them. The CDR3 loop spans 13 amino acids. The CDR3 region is CSALGDSNQPQHF. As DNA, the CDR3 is TGCAGCGCCCTGGGAGATAGCAATCAGCCCCAGCATTTT. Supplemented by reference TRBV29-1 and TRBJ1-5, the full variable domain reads SAVISQKPSRDICQRGTSLTIQCQVDSQVTMMFWYRQQPGQSLTLIATANQGSEATYESGFVIDKFPISRPNLTFSTLTVSNMSPEDSSIYLCSALGDSNQPQHFGDGTRLSIL.